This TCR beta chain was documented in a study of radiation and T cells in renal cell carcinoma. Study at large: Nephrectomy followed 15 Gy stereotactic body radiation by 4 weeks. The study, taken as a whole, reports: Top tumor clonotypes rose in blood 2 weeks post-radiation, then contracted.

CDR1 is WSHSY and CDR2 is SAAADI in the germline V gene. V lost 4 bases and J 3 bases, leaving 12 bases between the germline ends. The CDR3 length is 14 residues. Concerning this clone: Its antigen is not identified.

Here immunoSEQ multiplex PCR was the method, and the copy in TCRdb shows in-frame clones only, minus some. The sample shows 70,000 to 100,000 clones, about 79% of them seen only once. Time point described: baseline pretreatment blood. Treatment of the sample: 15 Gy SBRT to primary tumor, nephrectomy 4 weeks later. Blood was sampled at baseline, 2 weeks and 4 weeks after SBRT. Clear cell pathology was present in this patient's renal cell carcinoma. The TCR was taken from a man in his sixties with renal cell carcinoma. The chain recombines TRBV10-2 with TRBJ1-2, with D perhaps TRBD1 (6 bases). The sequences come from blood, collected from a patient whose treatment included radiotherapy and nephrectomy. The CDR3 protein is CASSANRVDYGYTF. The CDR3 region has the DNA TGCGCCAGCAGTGCAAACAGGGTAGACTATGGCTACACCTTC.